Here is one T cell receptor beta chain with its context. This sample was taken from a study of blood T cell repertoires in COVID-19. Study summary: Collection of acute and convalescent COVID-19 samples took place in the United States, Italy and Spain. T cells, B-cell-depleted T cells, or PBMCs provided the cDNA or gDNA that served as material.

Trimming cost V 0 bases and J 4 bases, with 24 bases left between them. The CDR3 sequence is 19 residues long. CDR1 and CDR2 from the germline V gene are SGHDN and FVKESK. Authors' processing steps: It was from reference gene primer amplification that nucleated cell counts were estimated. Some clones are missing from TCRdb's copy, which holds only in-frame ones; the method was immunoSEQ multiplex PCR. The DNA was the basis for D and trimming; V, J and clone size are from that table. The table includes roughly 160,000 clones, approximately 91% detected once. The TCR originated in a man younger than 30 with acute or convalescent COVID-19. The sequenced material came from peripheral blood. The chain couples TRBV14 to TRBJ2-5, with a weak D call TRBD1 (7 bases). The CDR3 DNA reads TGTGCCAGCAGCCAAGATCGGGGGTGGGGACAGTCGGGGTCAGAGACCCAGTACTTC. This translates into CASSQDRGWGQSGSETQYF.